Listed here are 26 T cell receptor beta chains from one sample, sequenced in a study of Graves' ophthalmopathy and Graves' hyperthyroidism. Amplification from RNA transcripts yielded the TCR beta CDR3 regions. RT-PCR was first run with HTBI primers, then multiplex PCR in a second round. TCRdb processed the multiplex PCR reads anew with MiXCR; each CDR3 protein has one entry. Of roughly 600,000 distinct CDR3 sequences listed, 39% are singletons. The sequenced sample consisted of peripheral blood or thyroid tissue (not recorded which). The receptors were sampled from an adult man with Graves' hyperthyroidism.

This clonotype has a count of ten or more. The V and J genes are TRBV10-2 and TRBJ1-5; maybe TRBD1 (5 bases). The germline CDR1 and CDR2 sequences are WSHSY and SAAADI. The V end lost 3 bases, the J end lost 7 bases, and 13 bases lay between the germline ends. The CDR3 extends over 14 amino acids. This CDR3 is CASSDRAGRQPQHF. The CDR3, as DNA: TGCGCCAGCAGTGATCGGGCAGGGAGGCAGCCCCAGCATTTT.

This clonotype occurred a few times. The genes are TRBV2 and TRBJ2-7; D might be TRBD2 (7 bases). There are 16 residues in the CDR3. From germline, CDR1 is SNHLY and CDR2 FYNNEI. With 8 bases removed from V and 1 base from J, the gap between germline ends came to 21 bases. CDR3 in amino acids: CASSPRGGIGSYEQYF. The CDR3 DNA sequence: TGTGCCAGCTCACCGCGCGGGGGCATCGGGTCCTACGAGCAGTACTTC.

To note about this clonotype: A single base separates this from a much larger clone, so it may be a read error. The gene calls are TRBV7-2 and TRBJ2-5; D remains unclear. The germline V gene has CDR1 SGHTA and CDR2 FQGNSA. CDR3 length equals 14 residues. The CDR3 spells CASGEDWRQETQCF. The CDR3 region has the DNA TGTGCCAGCGGGGAAGACTGGAGACAAGAGACCCAGTGCTTC.

CDR3 sequence reads: CASSYQRGHTGELFF. The CDR3 DNA follows: TGTGCCAGCAGTTACCAGCGGGGACACACCGGGGAGCTGTTTTTT. The J gene is TRBJ2-2, the V gene TRBV6-5; 7 nucleotides agree with TRBD2. Germline V gives CDR1 MNHEY, CDR2 SVGAGI. This CDR3 comprises 15 residues. The ends lost 2 bases at V and 3 bases at J; junction bases unmatched: 3.

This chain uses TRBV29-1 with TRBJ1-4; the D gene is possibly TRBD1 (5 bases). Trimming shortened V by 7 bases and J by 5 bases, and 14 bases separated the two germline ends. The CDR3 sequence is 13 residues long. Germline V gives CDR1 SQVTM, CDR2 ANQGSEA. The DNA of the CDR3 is TGCAGCGCCCACCGGGACGGCAATGAAAAACTGTTTTTT. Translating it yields CSAHRDGNEKLFF.

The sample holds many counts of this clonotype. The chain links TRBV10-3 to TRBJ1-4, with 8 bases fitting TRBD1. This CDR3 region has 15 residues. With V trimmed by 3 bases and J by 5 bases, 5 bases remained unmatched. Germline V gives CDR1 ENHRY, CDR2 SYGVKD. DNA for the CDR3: TGTGCCATCAGTGACACAGGGGGGACAAATGAAAAACTGTTTTTT. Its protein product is CAISDTGGTNEKLFF.

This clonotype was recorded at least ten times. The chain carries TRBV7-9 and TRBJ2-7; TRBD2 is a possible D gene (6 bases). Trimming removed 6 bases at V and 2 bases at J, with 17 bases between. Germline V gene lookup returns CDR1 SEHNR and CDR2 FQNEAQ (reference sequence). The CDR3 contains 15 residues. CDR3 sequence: CASSPLKSGPYEQYF. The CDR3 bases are TGTGCCAGCAGTCCATTAAAAAGCGGGCCCTACGAGCAGTACTTC.

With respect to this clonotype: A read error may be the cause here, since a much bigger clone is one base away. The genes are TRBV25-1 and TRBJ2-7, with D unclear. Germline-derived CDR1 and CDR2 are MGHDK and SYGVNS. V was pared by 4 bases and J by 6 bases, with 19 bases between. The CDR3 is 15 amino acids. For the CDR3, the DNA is TGTGCCAGCAGTGTCTCAGACCGACCTTCGGCCGAGCAGTACTTC. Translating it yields CASSVSDRPSAEQYF.

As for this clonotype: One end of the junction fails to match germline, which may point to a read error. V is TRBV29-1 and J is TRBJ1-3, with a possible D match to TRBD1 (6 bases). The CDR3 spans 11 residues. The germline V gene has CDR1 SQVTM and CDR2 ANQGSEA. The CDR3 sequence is CSVVIWDTTYF. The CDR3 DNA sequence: TGTAGCGTTGTTATTTGGGACACCACATATTTT.

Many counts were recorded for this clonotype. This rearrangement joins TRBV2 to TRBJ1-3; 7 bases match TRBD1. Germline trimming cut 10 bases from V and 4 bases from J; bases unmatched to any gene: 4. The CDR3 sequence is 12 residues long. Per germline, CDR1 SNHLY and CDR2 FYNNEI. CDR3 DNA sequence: TGTGCCACCGACAGGGAGGGAAACACCATATATTTT. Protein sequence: CATDREGNTIYF.

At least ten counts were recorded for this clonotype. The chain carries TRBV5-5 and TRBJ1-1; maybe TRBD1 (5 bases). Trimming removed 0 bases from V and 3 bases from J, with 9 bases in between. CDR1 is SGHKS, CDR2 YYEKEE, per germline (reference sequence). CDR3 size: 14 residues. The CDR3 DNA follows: TGTGCCAGCAGCTTGGTTGGGGGTTACACTGAAGCTTTCTTT. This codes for CASSLVGGYTEAFF.

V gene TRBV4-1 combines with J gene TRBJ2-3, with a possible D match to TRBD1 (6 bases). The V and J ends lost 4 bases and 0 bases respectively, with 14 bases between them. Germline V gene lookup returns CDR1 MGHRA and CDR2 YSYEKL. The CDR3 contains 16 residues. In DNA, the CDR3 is TGCGCCAGCAGCCTAACCGGGACAACAAGCACAGATACGCAGTATTTT. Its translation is CASSLTGTTSTDTQYF.

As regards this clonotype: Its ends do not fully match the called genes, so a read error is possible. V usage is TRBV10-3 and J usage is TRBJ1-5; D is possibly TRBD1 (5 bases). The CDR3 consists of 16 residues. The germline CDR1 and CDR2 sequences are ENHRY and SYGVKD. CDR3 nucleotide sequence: TGTGCCAGCAGTGAACAGGTCCAATATAGCAATCAGCCCCAGCATTTT. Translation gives CASSEQVQYSNQPQHF.

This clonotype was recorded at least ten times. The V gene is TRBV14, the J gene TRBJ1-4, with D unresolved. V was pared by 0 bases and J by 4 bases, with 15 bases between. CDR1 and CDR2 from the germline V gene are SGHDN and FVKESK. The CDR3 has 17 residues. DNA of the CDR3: TGTGCCAGCAGCCAAGACGGCCCGACGGACCTTAATGAAAAACTGTTTTTT. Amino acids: CASSQDGPTDLNEKLFF. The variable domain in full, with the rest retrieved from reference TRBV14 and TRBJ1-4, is EAGVTQFPSHSVIEKGQTVTLRCDPISGHDNLYWYRRVMGKEIKFLLHFVKESKQDESGMPNNRFLAERTGGTYSTLKVQPAELEDSGVYFCASSQDGPTDLNEKLFFGSGTQLSVL.

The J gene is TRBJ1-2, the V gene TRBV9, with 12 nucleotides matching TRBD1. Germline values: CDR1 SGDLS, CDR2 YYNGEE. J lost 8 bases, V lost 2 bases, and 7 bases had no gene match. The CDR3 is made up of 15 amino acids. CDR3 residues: CASSVGDRGRTGYTF. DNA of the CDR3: TGTGCCAGCAGCGTTGGGGACAGGGGGCGCACAGGCTACACCTTC.

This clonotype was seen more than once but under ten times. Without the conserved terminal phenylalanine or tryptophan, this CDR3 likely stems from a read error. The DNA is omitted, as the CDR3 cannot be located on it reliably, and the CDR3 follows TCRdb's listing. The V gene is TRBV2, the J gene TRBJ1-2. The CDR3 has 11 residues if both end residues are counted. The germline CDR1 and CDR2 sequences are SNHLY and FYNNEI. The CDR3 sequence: CASSEAWRLAG.

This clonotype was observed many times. The CDR3 DNA reads TGTGCCAGTAGTATGGCAGGTAGCAATCAGCCCCAGCATTTT. Translated: CASSMAGSNQPQHF. The chain is built from TRBV19 and TRBJ1-5, with D hard to call. This CDR3 region has 14 residues. Germline CDR1 LNHDA, CDR2 SQIVND (reference sequence). The V end lost 3 bases, the J end lost 0 bases, and 6 bases lay between the germline ends.

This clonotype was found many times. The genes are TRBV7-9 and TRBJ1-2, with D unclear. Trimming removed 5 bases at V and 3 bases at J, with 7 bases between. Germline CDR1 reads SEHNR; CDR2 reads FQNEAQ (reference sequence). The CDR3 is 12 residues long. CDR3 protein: CASSIADYGYTF. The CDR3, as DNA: TGTGCCAGCAGCATCGCAGACTATGGCTACACCTTC.

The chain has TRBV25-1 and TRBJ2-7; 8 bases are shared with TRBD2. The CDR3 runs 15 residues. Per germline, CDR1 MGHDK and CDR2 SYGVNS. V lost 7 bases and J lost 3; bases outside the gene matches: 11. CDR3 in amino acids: CASTRGGLAGYEQYF. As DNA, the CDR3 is TGTGCCAGCACCAGAGGTGGTCTAGCGGGCTACGAGCAGTACTTC.

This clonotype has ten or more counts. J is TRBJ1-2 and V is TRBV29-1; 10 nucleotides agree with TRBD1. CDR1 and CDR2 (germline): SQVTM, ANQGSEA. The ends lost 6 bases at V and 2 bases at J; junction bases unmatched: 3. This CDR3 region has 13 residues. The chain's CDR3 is CSVDRGRNYGYTF. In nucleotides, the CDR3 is TGCAGCGTGGACAGGGGGAGAAACTATGGCTACACCTTC.

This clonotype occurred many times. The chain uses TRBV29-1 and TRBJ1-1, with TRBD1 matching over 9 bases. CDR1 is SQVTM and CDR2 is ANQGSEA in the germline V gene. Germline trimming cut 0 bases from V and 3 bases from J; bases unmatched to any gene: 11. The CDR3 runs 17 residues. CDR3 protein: CSVEDLPPQGAYTEAFF. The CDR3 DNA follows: TGCAGCGTTGAAGATCTTCCCCCACAGGGGGCGTACACTGAAGCTTTCTTT.

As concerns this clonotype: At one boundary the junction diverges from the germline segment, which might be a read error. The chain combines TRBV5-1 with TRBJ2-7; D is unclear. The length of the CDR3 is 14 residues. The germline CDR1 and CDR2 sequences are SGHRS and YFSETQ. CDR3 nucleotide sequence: TGTGCCAGCAGCGTCGAGGATAGCTTCTACGAGCAGTACTTC. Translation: CASSVEDSFYEQYF.

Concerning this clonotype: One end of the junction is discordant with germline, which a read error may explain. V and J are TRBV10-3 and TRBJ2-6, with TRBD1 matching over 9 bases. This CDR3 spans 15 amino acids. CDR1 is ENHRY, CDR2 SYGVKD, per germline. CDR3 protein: CASSGQGTGANVLTF. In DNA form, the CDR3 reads TGTGCCAGCAGTGGACAGGGGACCGGGGCCAACGTCCTGACTTTC.

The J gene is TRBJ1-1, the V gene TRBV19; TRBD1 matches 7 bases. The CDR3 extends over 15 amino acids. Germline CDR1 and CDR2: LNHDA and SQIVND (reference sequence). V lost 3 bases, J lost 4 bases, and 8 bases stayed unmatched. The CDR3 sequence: CASSMQRQGRTEAFF. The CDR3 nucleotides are TGTGCCAGTAGTATGCAACGACAGGGTCGCACTGAAGCTTTCTTT.

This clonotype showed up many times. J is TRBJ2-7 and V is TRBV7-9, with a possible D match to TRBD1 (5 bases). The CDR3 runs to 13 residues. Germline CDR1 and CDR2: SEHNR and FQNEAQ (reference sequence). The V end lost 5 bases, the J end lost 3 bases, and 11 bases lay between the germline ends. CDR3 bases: TGTGCCAGCAGCCTCACAGGCGTCTACGAGCAGTACTTC. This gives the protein CASSLTGVYEQYF.

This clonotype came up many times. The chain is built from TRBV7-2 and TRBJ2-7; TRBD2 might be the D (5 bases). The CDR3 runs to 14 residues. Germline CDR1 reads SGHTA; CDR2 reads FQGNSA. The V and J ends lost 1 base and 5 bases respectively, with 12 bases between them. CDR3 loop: CASSLERTTNEQYF. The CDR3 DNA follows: TGTGCCAGCAGCTTAGAGCGGACCACCAACGAGCAGTACTTC.